Shown below are 6 T cell receptor beta chains from a single sample sequenced in a study of blood T cell repertoires in COVID-19. Clones were read by immunoSEQ multiplex PCR, and TCRdb kept only the in-frame ones, dropping some. The sample yields approximately 51,000 clones, around 87% seen once. Material: peripheral blood. The source is a man aged 50-60 years with active COVID-19.

This chain uses TRBV5-6 with TRBJ2-5; D might be TRBD2 (5 bases). Trimming stripped 0 bases from V and 5 bases from J, with 20 bases between. CDR3 size: 17 residues. Germline CDR1 SGHDT, CDR2 YYEEEE. In DNA form, the CDR3 reads TGTGCCAGCAGCTTGGGGAACATGAGGGCGTGGGTGGAGACCCAGTACTTC. Amino acids: CASSLGNMRAWVETQYF.

This sequence joins TRBV11-2 and TRBJ1-2, with D tentatively TRBD1 (5 bases). CDR1 is SGHAT and CDR2 is FQNNGV in the germline V gene. The CDR3 loop spans 14 amino acids. The germline V and J ends were trimmed by 5 bases and 8 bases, with 18 bases remaining between them. The DNA for the CDR3 is TGTGCCAGCAGCGGCCTAGGGGCAGCGTTGGGCTACACCTTC. Protein sequence: CASSGLGAALGYTF.

V and J are TRBV30 and TRBJ2-1; D unresolved. Trimming shortened V by 1 base and J by 7 bases, and 8 bases separated the two germline ends. Per germline, CDR1 GTSNPN and CDR2 SVGIG (reference sequence). The CDR3 has 12 amino acids. The CDR3 nucleotides read TGTGCCTGGAGTGCCCCAGGAAATGAGCAGTTCTTC. It codes for CAWSAPGNEQFF.

V usage is TRBV15 and J usage is TRBJ2-3; D not resolved. This CDR3 comprises 13 residues. The V gene's germline CDR1 is LNHNV and CDR2 YYDKDF (reference sequence). V was pared by 5 bases and J by 5 bases, with 11 bases between. The DNA of the CDR3 is TGTGCCACCAGCCCCACCGGGTTAGATACGCAGTATTTT. Its translation is CATSPTGLDTQYF.

V is TRBV5-8 and J is TRBJ1-1; D gene ambiguous. Trimming shortened V by 6 bases and J by 1 base, and 10 bases separated the two germline ends. Germline V gene data show CDR1 as SGHTS and CDR2 as YDEGEE. There are 13 residues in the CDR3. The CDR3 region is CASIERPNTEAFF. The CDR3, as DNA: TGTGCCAGCATCGAGAGGCCGAACACTGAAGCTTTCTTT.

This CDR3 reads CASSLQGNTADTQYF. DNA of the CDR3: TGCGCCAGCAGTCTACAGGGGAACACGGCAGATACGCAGTATTTT. The chain recombines TRBV10-2 with TRBJ2-3; 7 nucleotides align to TRBD1. Trimming removed 5 bases from V and 4 bases from J; junction bases left unmatched: 9. The germline gives CDR1 WSHSY, CDR2 SAAADI. The CDR3 loop spans 15 amino acids.